The count of the clone carrying this T cell receptor (beta chain) is one. As yet, its antigen is unknown. No conserved phenylalanine or tryptophan is present at the end of the CDR3, so a read error is the likely explanation. The sample originates from a study of regulatory T cells in long-lasting Graves disease. Study-wide results and caveats: Persistent disease preferred TRBV28, TRBJ1-2 and TRBJ2-5; new disease, TRBV20-1 and TRBJ2-1.

With iRepertoire HTBI primers and Arm-PCR of CDR3 regions, TCR beta libraries were built. In TCRdb, the multiplex PCR reads were re-called with MiXCR into one record per CDR3 protein. The table has under 800,000 distinct CDR3 sequences, roughly 15% seen once. Sample time point: newly diagnosed GD, antithyroid drugs for less than 3 months. Isolated PBMC RNA provided the starting material for the TCR library. Germline V lookup: CDR1 MDHEN, CDR2 SYDVKM. With 6 bases removed from V and 1 base from J, the gap between germline ends came to 6 bases. The CDR3 has 12 residues. Separately, the same data were catalogued under a study of T cells in Graves' hyperthyroidism and ophthalmopathy. That report notes: HTBI primers were used for first-round RT-PCR of the TCR CDR3. In validation, the model predicted ophthalmopathy. These predictions came a median roughly 7.1 months before onset.

The clonotype originates from a woman aged 25-40 years with Graves disease. The chain combines TRBV28 with TRBJ1-1; D gene uncertain. This specimen consisted of peripheral blood mononuclear cells (PBMCs), obtained at new diagnosis, from a patient treated with antithyroid drugs. Here the CDR3 DNA reads TGTGCCAGCAGCGGTGGGAACACTGAAGCTTTCTCT. Encoded protein: CASSGGNTEAFS.